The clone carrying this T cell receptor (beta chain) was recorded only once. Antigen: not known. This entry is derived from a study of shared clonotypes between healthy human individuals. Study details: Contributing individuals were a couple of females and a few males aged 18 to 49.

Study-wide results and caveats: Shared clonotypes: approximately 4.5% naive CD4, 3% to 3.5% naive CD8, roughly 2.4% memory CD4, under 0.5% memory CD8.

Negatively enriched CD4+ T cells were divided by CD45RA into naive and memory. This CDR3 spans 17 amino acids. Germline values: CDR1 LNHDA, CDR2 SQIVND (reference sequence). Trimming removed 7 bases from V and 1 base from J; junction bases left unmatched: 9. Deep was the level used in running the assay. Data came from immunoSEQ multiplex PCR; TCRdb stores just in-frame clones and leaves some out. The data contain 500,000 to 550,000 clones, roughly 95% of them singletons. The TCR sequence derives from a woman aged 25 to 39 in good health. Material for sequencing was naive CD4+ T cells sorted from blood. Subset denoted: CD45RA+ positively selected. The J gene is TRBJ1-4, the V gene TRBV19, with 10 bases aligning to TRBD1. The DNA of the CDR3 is TGTGCCAGTATCTCCGGGACAGGGGTTGAAACTAATGAAAAACTGTTTTTT. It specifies CASISGTGVETNEKLFF.